Shown below are 14 T cell receptor beta chains from a single sample sequenced in a study of T cell repertoires in cytomegalovirus infection. In TCRdb, the reads were re-called with MiXCR into one record per CDR3 protein. The repertoire holds 250,000 to 300,000 distinct CDR3 sequences, over 8% seen once, with more than 12% in the top ten. The sample comprised PBMCs. The receptors shown here come from a human donor in good health (CMV status not recorded). Some clones in this sample may be carry-over from other donors' samples.

This clonotype was detected ten times or more. The rearrangement links TRBV19 to TRBJ2-4; TRBD1 aligns across 9 bases. V dropped 6 bases and J dropped 2; count of bases not matched to a gene: 14. The CDR3 spans 18 residues. Germline CDR1 and CDR2: LNHDA and SQIVND (reference sequence). CDR3 region: CASSHGTGLPLTKNIQYF. The CDR3 coding sequence is TGTGCCAGTAGCCACGGGACAGGGCTCCCTCTGACCAAAAACATTCAGTACTTC.

V gene TRBV12-3 or TRBV12-4 combines with J gene TRBJ1-5, with D possibly matching TRBD1 (6 bases). The CDR3 spans 16 residues. V shed 3 bases and J shed 7 bases, with 19 bases lying between them. CDR3 sequence reads: CASSLTGGGRTQPQHF. The CDR3, as DNA: TGTGCCAGCAGTTTGACTGGGGGGGGGCGAACACAGCCCCAGCATTTT.

This clonotype was detected a few times. V usage is TRBV19 and J usage is TRBJ1-1, with D hard to call. CDR3 size: 10 residues. Trimming took off 6 bases at V and 9 bases at J, with 8 bases between the two ends. Looked up from germline, CDR1 is LNHDA and CDR2 is SQIVND (reference sequence). CDR3 sequence reads: CASSGRKAFF. In DNA, the CDR3 is TGTGCCAGTAGCGGACGGAAAGCTTTCTTT.

This clonotype occurred many times. The V gene is TRBV12-3 or TRBV12-4, the J gene TRBJ1-1, with 7 bases that match TRBD1. Unmatched junction bases numbered 7, after V lost 1 base and J lost 5 bases. The CDR3 covers 15 residues. This chain's CDR3 is CASSLGQGVRTEAFF. The DNA for the CDR3 is TGTGCCAGCAGTTTAGGACAGGGAGTTCGTACTGAAGCTTTCTTT.

V usage is TRBV12-3 or TRBV12-4 and J usage is TRBJ2-1; 11 nucleotides agree with TRBD2. Trimming took 6 bases from V and 10 from J; bases not matched to a gene: 11. This CDR3 contains 15 residues. The CDR3 spells CASRSGTSGPREQFF. The DNA of the CDR3 is TGTGCCAGCAGATCCGGGACTAGCGGACCGAGGGAGCAGTTCTTC.

There are a few counts of this clonotype. The V call is TRBV14, the J call TRBJ1-1; 9 bases line up with TRBD1. CDR3 length: 14 residues. Unmatched junction bases numbered 5, after V lost 0 bases and J lost 9 bases. Germline V gene data show CDR1 as SGHDN and CDR2 as FVKESK. CDR3 DNA: TGTGCCAGCAGCCAAGATACAGGGGGCTTCAAAGCTTTCTTT. Its protein is CASSQDTGGFKAFF.

The sample holds a few counts of this clonotype. The germline gene is not matched at one end of the junction; a read error may be the cause. V and J are TRBV28 and TRBJ1-4; a possible D gene is TRBD1 (6 bases). The CDR3 totals 13 residues. From germline, CDR1 is MDHEN and CDR2 SYDVKM. CDR3: CASSRGGPSKGIF. CDR3 bases: TGTGCCAGCAGTCGGGGGGGGCCAAGCAAAGGGATTTTT.

This clonotype was picked up a small number of times. The chain uses TRBV29-1 and TRBJ1-1, with a weak D call TRBD1 (5 bases). Germline loops: CDR1 SQVTM, CDR2 ANQGSEA. The CDR3 totals 13 residues. V lost 4 bases, J lost 0 bases, and 9 bases lay in between. The CDR3 bases are TGCAGCGTTGCCGGGGGGATGAACACTGAAGCTTTCTTT. Translation gives CSVAGGMNTEAFF.

This clonotype was seen more than once but under ten times. This chain links TRBV24-1 with TRBJ2-7; D remains ambiguous. From germline, CDR1 is KGHDR and CDR2 SFDVKD. Trimming took off 7 bases at V and 6 bases at J, with 18 bases between the two ends. The CDR3 covers 14 residues. CDR3: CATRKGSSTSEQYF. The CDR3 DNA is TGTGCCACCAGGAAGGGATCGTCCACGAGCGAGCAGTACTTC.

The rearrangement joins TRBV7-2 to TRBJ1-3; unclear D gene. The germline gives CDR1 SGHTA, CDR2 FQGNSA. V lost 6 bases to trimming and J lost 7 bases, with 7 bases between them. CDR3 length: 11 residues. CDR3 DNA sequence: TGTGCCAGCAGTCGACTGAACACCATATATTTT. Its translation: CASSRLNTIYF.

This clonotype was observed at least ten times. The chain couples TRBV4-3 to TRBJ2-7; possibly TRBD1 for D (5 bases). Trimming left V 1 base short and J 6 bases short, with 10 bases between. The V gene's germline CDR1 is LGHNA and CDR2 YSLEER. The CDR3 has 13 amino acids. The DNA for the CDR3 is TGCGCCAGCAGCCAAGGTCGAAGGGGCGAGCAGTACTTC. It translates to CASSQGRRGEQYF.

This clonotype has a handful of counts. V gene TRBV20-1 combines with J gene TRBJ2-6, with 9 bases that match TRBD1. Germline V lookup: CDR1 DFQATT, CDR2 SNEGSKA (reference sequence). CDR3 length equals 17 residues. V lost 2 bases to trimming and J lost 0 bases; unmatched junction nucleotides: 5. CDR3 bases: TGCAGTGCTAGAAGGACAGGGGCCGACTCTGGGGCCAACGTCCTGACTTTC. It encodes CSARRTGADSGANVLTF.

The sample holds many counts of this clonotype. The chain links TRBV25-1 to TRBJ1-4; TRBD1 might be the D (5 bases). This CDR3 has 15 amino acids. V lost 5 bases to trimming and J lost 5 bases, with 15 bases between them. Germline CDR1 and CDR2: MGHDK and SYGVNS. This chain's CDR3 is CASSTLGGGNEKLFF. The CDR3 bases are TGTGCCAGCAGTACCCTTGGTGGGGGAAATGAAAAACTGTTTTTT.

This clonotype was found many times. The chain has TRBV7-8 and TRBJ1-1; D may be TRBD1 (5 bases). The germline CDR1 and CDR2 sequences are SGHVS and FQNEAQ. The CDR3 sequence is 15 residues long. Trimming removed 1 base at V and 1 base at J, with 10 bases between. CDR3 bases: TGTGCCAGCAGCTTAGGTGGGGCGCGGAACACTGAAGCTTTCTTT. Amino acids: CASSLGGARNTEAFF.